Listed here are 21 T cell receptor beta chains from one sample, sequenced in a study of cytomegalovirus exposure and HLA in healthy donors. PCR primers comprised 60 Vbeta and 13 Jbeta primers. Repertoires were generated with immunoSEQ multiplex PCR, while TCRdb's copy carries only in-frame clones and drops some. The sample has around 200,000 clones, 82% seen once; the top ten hold about 6%. Sequencing was performed on PBMCs. These receptor sequences come from a man aged 35 to 55 in good health and CMV-seropositive.

The rearrangement joins TRBV2 to TRBJ2-3; 10 bases map to TRBD2. Looked up from germline, CDR1 is SNHLY and CDR2 is FYNNEI. The CDR3 is 15 residues long. V dropped 8 bases and J dropped 3; count of bases not matched to a gene: 8. For the CDR3, the DNA is TGTGCCAGCCGAAATAGCGGGAGGTCGACAGATACGCAGTATTTT. Translated, it gives CASRNSGRSTDTQYF.

The chain joins TRBV5-1 to TRBJ2-1; 8 bases are a match to TRBD2. This CDR3 is built from 14 residues. The trim removed 4 bases at V and 4 bases at J, leaving 4 bases unmatched. Germline V gene sequence: CDR1 SGHRS, CDR2 YFSETQ. The CDR3 sequence is CASSPAGAYNEQFF. As DNA, the CDR3 is TGCGCCAGCAGCCCAGCGGGAGCTTACAATGAGCAGTTCTTC.

In regard to this clone: Other DNA sequences in the same sample also yield this CDR3. This chain connects TRBV11-2 to TRBJ2-7; TRBD1 is a possible D gene (6 bases). V lost 4 bases, J lost 4 bases, and 8 bases lay in between. Germline CDR1 SGHAT, CDR2 FQNNGV. This CDR3 spans 12 amino acids. Written as DNA, the CDR3 is TGTGCCAGCAGCTCGGACAGTTACGAGCAGTACTTC. Translation gives CASSSDSYEQYF.

The chain combines TRBV5-5 with TRBJ2-7, with TRBD1 identical over 9 bases. This CDR3 spans 18 amino acids. The trim removed 5 bases at V and 4 bases at J, leaving 19 bases unmatched. Germline V lookup: CDR1 SGHKS, CDR2 YYEKEE (reference sequence). This CDR3 is CASRLGQGILMMPYEQYV. The CDR3 DNA reads as TGTGCCAGCAGACTGGGACAGGGTATTCTGATGATGCCTTACGAGCAGTACGTC.

The CDR3, as DNA: TGTGCCAGCATGATCGGACTAGCGGGAGCCTACGAGCAGTACGTC. Translating it yields CASMIGLAGAYEQYV. The genes are TRBV6-1 and TRBJ2-7, with 13 positions matching TRBD2. Looked up from germline, CDR1 is MNHNS and CDR2 is SASEGT. V lost 7 bases and J lost 2; bases outside the gene matches: 5. The CDR3 runs 15 residues.

Written as DNA, the CDR3 is TGTGCCAGCAGCTTAAAAGGGGGTCTTTTGGAGACCCAGTACTTC. It specifies CASSLKGGLLETQYF. V and J are TRBV7-9 and TRBJ2-5, with D possibly being TRBD1 (6 bases). V lost 2 bases to trimming and J lost 5 bases, with 15 bases between them. The germline CDR1 and CDR2 sequences are SEHNR and FQNEAQ (reference sequence). There are 15 residues in the CDR3. Combining the CDR3 with reference TRBV7-9 and TRBJ2-5 gives the whole variable domain DTGVSQNPRHKITKRGQNVTFRCDPISEHNRLYWYRQTLGQGPEFLTYFQNEAQLEKSRLLSDRFSAERPKGSFSTLEIQRTEQGDSAMYLCASSLKGGLLETQYFGPGTRLLVL.

The chain employs TRBV2 and TRBJ2-6, with TRBD1 matching 9 bases. The CDR3 spans 18 residues. After removal of 4 bases from V and 0 bases from J, the junction contained 7 bases not matched to a gene. The V gene's germline CDR1 is SNHLY and CDR2 FYNNEI. CDR3 coding DNA: TGTGCCAGCAGTGTTCGGGGACAGGGTCTCTCTGGGGCCAACGTCCTGACTTTC. This gives the protein CASSVRGQGLSGANVLTF.

The rearrangement joins TRBV5-1 to TRBJ2-3, with 13 bases matching TRBD2. CDR3 size: 18 residues. With 0 bases clipped from V and 2 bases from J, the junction kept 6 bases outside the gene matches. Germline loops: CDR1 SGHRS, CDR2 YFSETQ. The CDR3 region is CASSLGLAGGRNTDTQYF. The CDR3 nucleotides read TGCGCCAGCAGCTTGGGACTAGCGGGAGGCCGGAACACAGATACGCAGTATTTT.

V usage is TRBV5-4 and J usage is TRBJ2-6, with D unresolved. The CDR3 spans 14 residues. Germline CDR1 is SGHNT and CDR2 is YYREEE (reference sequence). V lost 3 bases, J lost 0 bases, and 4 bases lay in between. The CDR3 coding sequence is TGTGCCAGCAGCTCGAGCTCTGGGGCCAACGTCCTGACTTTC. Its translation: CASSSSSGANVLTF.

The J gene is TRBJ2-1, the V gene TRBV2; D is perhaps TRBD1 (7 bases). Looked up from germline, CDR1 is SNHLY and CDR2 is FYNNEI. CDR3 size: 14 residues. Trimming removed 6 bases at V and 9 bases at J, with 18 bases between. The CDR3 bases are TGTGCCAGCAGGGGGGTTAGGGGGCGGGGTGAGCAGTTCTTC. It yields the protein CASRGVRGRGEQFF.

The chain links TRBV28 to TRBJ1-2; D remains ambiguous. The CDR3 has 14 amino acids. CDR1 and CDR2 from the germline V gene are MDHEN and SYDVKM. V lost 3 bases and J 0 bases, leaving 8 bases between the germline ends. DNA for the CDR3: TGTGCCAGCAGTTTCCCCCAGTCTAACTATGGCTACACCTTC. Translation: CASSFPQSNYGYTF.

The V call is TRBV30, the J call TRBJ1-1; TRBD1 agrees at 9 bases. Trimming took 0 bases from V and 9 from J; bases not matched to a gene: 11. This CDR3 is 15 amino acids long. CDR1 GTSNPN and CDR2 SVGIG come from the germline V gene (reference sequence). CDR3 region: CAWSVGGQGGLQAFF. The CDR3 region has the DNA TGTGCCTGGAGTGTAGGGGGACAGGGTGGACTCCAAGCTTTCTTT.

The J gene is TRBJ2-5, the V gene TRBV18; 7 nucleotides match TRBD1. Germline V gene lookup returns CDR1 KGHSH and CDR2 LQKENI. V lost 3 bases, J lost 5 bases, and 12 bases stayed unmatched. The CDR3 is 16 amino acids. As DNA, the CDR3 is TGTGCCAGCTCACCGACCCGGACAGGCCGGCAGGAGACCCAGTACTTC. Amino acid sequence: CASSPTRTGRQETQYF.

The gene calls are TRBV29-1 and TRBJ1-1; D gene uncertain. Trimming pared 4 bases from V and 4 bases from J, leaving 13 bases between. This CDR3 has 13 residues. Germline V gives CDR1 SQVTM, CDR2 ANQGSEA. The CDR3 coding sequence is TGCAGCGTTGTGCCAGGCAGGTCCACTGAAGCTTTCTTT. It encodes CSVVPGRSTEAFF.

This clone was seen just once. The chain joins TRBV7-6 to TRBJ2-3; TRBD2 agrees at 8 bases. Losses at the gene ends were 2 bases for V and 0 bases for J; bases not matched to a gene: 10. In germline, CDR1 is SGHVS, CDR2 FNYEAQ. The length of the CDR3 is 18 residues. The CDR3 reads CASSLYGGRSSSTDTQYF. CDR3 bases: TGTGCCAGCAGCTTATATGGCGGGAGGAGTTCTAGCACAGATACGCAGTATTTT.

V usage is TRBV29-1 and J usage is TRBJ2-7; TRBD2 aligns across 10 bases. Germline CDR1 SQVTM, CDR2 ANQGSEA. Losses at the gene ends were 7 bases for V and 0 bases for J; bases not matched to a gene: 18. CDR3 size: 18 residues. The CDR3 loop reads CSAQGFRTSGTISYEQYF. CDR3 in DNA: TGCAGCGCTCAGGGTTTTAGAACTAGCGGGACGATCTCCTACGAGCAGTACTTC.

The chain has TRBV28 and TRBJ2-1; 7 bases map to TRBD2. Trimming removed 6 bases from V and 0 bases from J; junction bases left unmatched: 5. This CDR3 has 15 amino acids. Germline CDR1 is MDHEN and CDR2 is SYDVKM. DNA for the CDR3: TGTGCCAGCAGCCTCCGGGGGGTCTCCTACAATGAGCAGTTCTTC. Amino acids: CASSLRGVSYNEQFF.

This clone was found a few times. This chain joins TRBV27 and TRBJ1-1; TRBD1 agrees at 10 bases. V trimming: 8 bases; J trimming: 2 bases; junction bases outside the gene matches: 2. The CDR3 contains 13 residues. In germline, CDR1 is MNHEY, CDR2 SMNVEV (reference sequence). The CDR3 here is CASGTGVNTEAFF. The CDR3 coding sequence is TGTGCCAGCGGGACAGGGGTCAACACTGAAGCTTTCTTT.

The J gene is TRBJ2-5, the V gene TRBV27; TRBD2 agrees at 7 bases. The length of the CDR3 is 12 residues. The J segment lost 5 bases and the V segment lost 4 bases, leaving 1 base of the junction unmatched. Germline lookup yields CDR1 MNHEY and CDR2 SMNVEV (reference sequence). CDR3 protein: CASSSGGETQYF. Here the CDR3 DNA reads TGTGCCAGCAGTTCCGGGGGGGAGACCCAGTACTTC.

The rearrangement uses TRBV6-4 and TRBJ2-3; D call uncertain. CDR1 and CDR2 from the germline V gene are MRHNA and SNTAGT. This CDR3 has 13 residues. V was pared by 2 bases and J by 4 bases, with 7 bases between. The CDR3 protein is CASSDQSADTQYF. As DNA, the CDR3 is TGTGCCAGCAGTGACCAAAGCGCAGATACGCAGTATTTT.

In the case of this clone: A read error may account for a junction end that differs from germline. This chain joins TRBV18 and TRBJ1-1; TRBD1 might be the D (5 bases). From germline, CDR1 is KGHSH and CDR2 LQKENI. The CDR3 is 14 residues long. The CDR3 DNA is TGTGTCAGCTCACCTCAGGGAGGCGTCACTGAAGCTTTCTTT. Translating it yields CVSSPQGGVTEAFF.